A single sample gave rise to the 10 T cell receptor beta chains below, sequenced in a study of blood T cell repertoires in COVID-19. Repertoires were generated with immunoSEQ multiplex PCR, while TCRdb's copy carries only in-frame clones and drops some. The sample contains 100,000 to 150,000 clones, about 80% of which appear only once. Sequencing was performed on peripheral blood. The source is a woman between 45 and 60 years old with acute or convalescent COVID-19.

The chain is built from TRBV2 and TRBJ1-2; D ambiguous. The germline CDR1 and CDR2 sequences are SNHLY and FYNNEI. Trimming shortened V by 10 bases and J by 2 bases, and 14 bases separated the two germline ends. The length of the CDR3 is 13 residues. The CDR3 nucleotides read TGTGCCACCAGCCAAGGAGGGAACTATGGCTACACCTTC. Amino acid sequence: CATSQGGNYGYTF.

This clone was picked up a small number of times. This chain joins TRBV5-1 and TRBJ2-7; no firm D call. Germline V gives CDR1 SGHRS, CDR2 YFSETQ. Trimming stripped 4 bases from V and 3 bases from J, with 5 bases between. This CDR3 comprises 11 residues. The CDR3 coding sequence is TGCGCCAGCAGCCAAAACTACGAGCAGTACTTC. This sequence encodes CASSQNYEQYF.

The chain couples TRBV28 to TRBJ1-3, with no clear D. Germline-derived CDR1 and CDR2 are MDHEN and SYDVKM. This CDR3 spans 14 amino acids. V dropped 8 bases and J dropped 0 bases, with 11 bases sitting between them. CDR3 protein: CASVGYFSGNTIYF. CDR3 DNA sequence: TGTGCCAGCGTCGGGTATTTCTCTGGAAACACCATATATTTT.

This chain uses TRBV5-1 with TRBJ1-4, with 10 bases fitting TRBD1. This CDR3 comprises 14 residues. Unmatched junction bases numbered 4, after V lost 3 bases and J lost 8 bases. The V gene's germline CDR1 is SGHRS and CDR2 YFSETQ. The CDR3 DNA reads TGCGCCAGCAGCTCGGGACAGGGGCGGGAAAAACTGTTTTTT. Its protein product is CASSSGQGREKLFF.

The table lists this clone with a count of one. The V and J genes are TRBV5-1 and TRBJ1-6, with TRBD1 as a possible D gene (6 bases). Germline V gene lookup returns CDR1 SGHRS and CDR2 YFSETQ. V was trimmed by 4 bases and J by 10 bases, leaving 15 bases between them. The CDR3 sequence is 14 residues long. CDR3 loop: CASSPGEGESPLHF. CDR3 DNA: TGCGCCAGCAGCCCTGGGGAGGGGGAATCACCCCTCCACTTT.

The chain carries TRBV19 and TRBJ2-3; a weak D match, TRBD2 (5 bases). V lost 4 bases to trimming and J lost 6 bases, with 11 bases between them. CDR3 length: 13 amino acids. Germline lookup yields CDR1 LNHDA and CDR2 SQIVND (reference sequence). The CDR3 spells CASSRRGGDTQYF. The CDR3 DNA sequence: TGTGCCAGTAGTAGACGGGGTGGGGATACGCAGTATTTT.

For the CDR3, the DNA is TGCGCCAGCAGCTTGGAGCCAGGGACAGATACGCAGTATTTT. Protein product: CASSLEPGTDTQYF. The V gene is TRBV5-1, the J gene TRBJ2-3; tentatively, D is TRBD1 (5 bases). The CDR3 loop spans 14 amino acids. The V end lost 0 bases, the J end lost 3 bases, and 8 bases lay between the germline ends. The germline V gene encodes CDR1 SGHRS and CDR2 YFSETQ.

This rearrangement joins TRBV6-1 to TRBJ1-2, with D perhaps matching TRBD1 (6 bases). V lost 1 base to trimming and J lost 8 bases, with 17 bases between them. In germline, CDR1 is MNHNS, CDR2 SASEGT. The CDR3 is 15 amino acids. CDR3 DNA sequence: TGTGCCAGCAGTGAAGTGGGGGCAGGTTCGTGGGGCTACACCTTC. Translated, it gives CASSEVGAGSWGYTF.

The CDR3: CASIRSGSSYEQYF. The CDR3 DNA reads TGTGCCAGCATTCGTTCAGGCAGCTCCTACGAGCAGTACTTC. The chain joins TRBV2 to TRBJ2-7; no reliable D call. V lost 7 bases and J 0 bases, leaving 13 bases between the germline ends. Germline CDR1 is SNHLY and CDR2 is FYNNEI. The CDR3 has 14 amino acids.

The chain recombines TRBV30 with TRBJ1-2, with 8 bases matching TRBD1. This CDR3 has 14 amino acids. J lost 6 bases, V lost 1 base, and 7 bases had no gene match. The germline CDR1 and CDR2 sequences are GTSNPN and SVGIG (reference sequence). The CDR3 protein is CAWSARQGKDGYTF. CDR3 sequence (DNA): TGTGCCTGGAGTGCCCGACAGGGGAAAGATGGCTACACCTTC.